The rows below give T cell receptor beta chains drawn from one sample of a study of CXCR3-negative and CXCR3-positive naive CD8 T cells. TCRdb reanalyzed the 5' RACE reads, giving one entry per CDR3 protein sequence and no DNA. Its listing shows about 120,000 distinct CDR3 sequences. The sample taken for sequencing was naive CXCR3+ CD8+ T cells from blood. These receptors all stem from a human donor in good health. Some clones in this sample may be carry-over from other donors' samples. CDR3s include the opening cysteine and the closing phenylalanine or tryptophan. The order of the fields is J gene, CDR3 length, V gene, CDR3 protein.

J: TRBJ2-7; length: 15; V: TRBV7-9; CDR3: CASSLDPITTYEQYF
J: TRBJ1-2; length: 16; V: TRBV7-9; CDR3: CASSATGAGGTIPYTF
J: TRBJ1-5; length: 19; V: TRBV28; CDR3: CASSLFEGLRRISNQPQHF
J: TRBJ2-3; length: 14; V: TRBV12-3/TRBV12-4; CDR3: CASSLLGDTDTQYF
J: TRBJ2-7; length: 17; V: TRBV7-9; CDR3: CASSPLVFERDTYEQYF
J: TRBJ2-7; length: 13; V: TRBV27; CDR3: CASRLGSYYEQYF
J: TRBJ2-1; length: 14; V: TRBV12-3/TRBV12-4; CDR3: CASSFSGTYNEQFF
J: TRBJ2-3; length: 15; V: TRBV5-1; CDR3: CASTVGTTSTDTQYF
J: TRBJ2-3; length: 15; V: TRBV12-3/TRBV12-4; CDR3: CASSSGGPIEDTQYF
J: TRBJ2-2; length: 18; V: TRBV29-1; CDR3: CSVESWSQAGGYTGELFF
J: TRBJ2-5; length: 13; V: TRBV6-5; CDR3: CASSYAGQETQYF
J: TRBJ2-7; length: 14; V: TRBV20-1; CDR3: CSARDLQGSYEQYF
J: TRBJ2-1; length: 16; V: TRBV6-6; CDR3: CASSYSLQTKPYEQYF
J: TRBJ2-5; length: 15; V: TRBV7-9; CDR3: CASSGGLSDQETQYF
J: TRBJ1-1; length: 16; V: TRBV20-1; CDR3: CSARDQSGTLRGEAFF
J: TRBJ2-7; length: 16; V: TRBV5-1; CDR3: CASSGGTGLKPYEQYF
J: TRBJ1-1; length: 14; V: TRBV4-2; CDR3: CARSQDPTGTEAFF
J: TRBJ2-1; length: 15; V: TRBV15; CDR3: CATSSSRLGGNEQFF
J: TRBJ2-1; length: 14; V: TRBV6-5; CDR3: CASSYWDRGNEQFF
J: TRBJ2-7; length: 14; V: TRBV20-1; CDR3: CSAPDPTPHYEQYF
J: TRBJ2-7; length: 13; V: TRBV5-5; CDR3: CASSLAFSYEQYF
J: TRBJ1-1; length: 12; V: TRBV7-9; CDR3: CASSSRGTEAFF
J: TRBJ1-2; length: 14; V: TRBV11-3; CDR3: CVSSRGGTNYGYTF
J: TRBJ1-1; length: 13; V: TRBV11-3; CDR3: CASSSRLNTEAFF
J: TRBJ2-7; length: 14; V: TRBV5-4; CDR3: CASSSGLVGNEQYF
J: TRBJ2-3; length: 14; V: TRBV7-2; CDR3: CASSTGLGTDTQYF
J: TRBJ2-3; length: 15; V: TRBV7-9; CDR3: CASTPALISTDTQYF
J: TRBJ2-1; length: 16; V: TRBV3-1; CDR3: CASSPLGQGPYNEQFF
J: TRBJ1-4; length: 12; V: TRBV28; CDR3: CASSLFGEKLFF
J: TRBJ2-7; length: 11; V: TRBV13; CDR3: CASSAQYEQYF
J: TRBJ1-5; length: 15; V: TRBV28; CDR3: CASSLTVISNQPQHF
J: TRBJ1-1; length: 13; V: TRBV7-2; CDR3: CASSPGGNTEAFF